This T cell receptor beta chain was recorded in a study of shared clonotypes between healthy human individuals. Study results and limitations: Donor clonotype sharing was expected to depend on sequencing depth. Among the subsets, naive ones generally showed larger estimated richness than memory ones.

Regarding this clone: Its antigen is currently unknown.

With 4 bases clipped from V and 3 bases from J, the junction kept 7 bases outside the gene matches. Per the germline V gene, CDR1 is SGHTA and CDR2 is FQGNSA. CDR3 size: 15 residues. TCRdb's copy holds only in-frame clones and misses some; the assay was immunoSEQ multiplex PCR. Among fewer than 1 million clones listed, around 96% were seen once. Naive-designated CD8 cells lacked CD45RO, were positively enriched for CCR7, and omitted terminally differentiated effector memory CD45RA+ cells. This rearrangement joins TRBV7-2 to TRBJ1-1; 8 positions agree with TRBD1. The TCR comes from a man aged 25-45 years in good health. Source material: naive CD8+ T cells sorted from blood. Written as DNA, the CDR3 is TGTGCCAGCAGCTCTCAGGGGGCTCAGGACACTGAAGCTTTCTTT. Amino acid sequence: CASSSQGAQDTEAFF.